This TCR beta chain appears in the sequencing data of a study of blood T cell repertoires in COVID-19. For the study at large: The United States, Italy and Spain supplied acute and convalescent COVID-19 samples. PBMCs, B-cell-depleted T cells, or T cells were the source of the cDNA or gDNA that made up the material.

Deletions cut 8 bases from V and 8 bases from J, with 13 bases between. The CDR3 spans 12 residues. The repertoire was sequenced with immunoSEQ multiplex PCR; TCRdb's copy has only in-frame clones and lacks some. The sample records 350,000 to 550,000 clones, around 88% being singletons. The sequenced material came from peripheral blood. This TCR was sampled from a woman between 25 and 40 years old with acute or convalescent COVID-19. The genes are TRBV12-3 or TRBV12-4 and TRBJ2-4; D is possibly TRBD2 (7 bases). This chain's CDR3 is CASRGALDIQYF. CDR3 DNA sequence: TGTGCCAGCCGGGGGGCCTTAGACATTCAGTACTTC.